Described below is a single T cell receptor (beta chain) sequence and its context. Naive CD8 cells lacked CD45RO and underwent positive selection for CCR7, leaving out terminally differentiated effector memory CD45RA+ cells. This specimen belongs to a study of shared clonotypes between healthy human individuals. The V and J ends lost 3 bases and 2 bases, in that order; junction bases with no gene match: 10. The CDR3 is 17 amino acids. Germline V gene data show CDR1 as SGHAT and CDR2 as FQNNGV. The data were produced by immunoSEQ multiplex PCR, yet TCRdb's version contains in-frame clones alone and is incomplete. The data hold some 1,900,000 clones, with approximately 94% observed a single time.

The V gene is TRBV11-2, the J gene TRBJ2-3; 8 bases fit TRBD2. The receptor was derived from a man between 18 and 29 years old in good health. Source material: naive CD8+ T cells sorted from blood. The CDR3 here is CASSFTGSGGPTDTQYF. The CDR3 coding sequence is TGTGCCAGCAGCTTCACGGGGTCGGGAGGGCCCACAGATACGCAGTATTTT.